This T cell receptor (beta chain) was observed in a study of TIL therapy for anti-PD-1-resistant metastatic lung cancer. Overall study context: Most patients had lung adenocarcinoma. By whole-exome sequencing, median non-synonymous tumor mutation burden was less than 1.8 mutations per megabase.

Time point specified: pre-treatment sample, taken before nivolumab and TIL therapy. Tumor tissue came from excised metastases, mostly pleural nodules or supraclavicular lymph nodes. This CDR3 comprises 15 residues. Germline lookup yields CDR1 MDHEN and CDR2 SYDVKM. Trimming took 7 bases from V and 3 from J; bases not matched to a gene: 7. This clone showed up just a few times. The immunoSEQ assay was v3. The method was immunoSEQ multiplex PCR; TCRdb's version includes in-frame clones alone and lacks a portion of them. This sample yields more than 90,000 clones, of which less than 70% are seen a single time; about a tenth belongs to the top ten.

The input for sequencing was tumor tissue, taken at baseline. The chain couples TRBV28 to TRBJ1-5, with 9 bases identical to TRBD1. This TCR was sampled from a person aged 25 to 80 with non-small cell lung cancer. CDR3 DNA sequence: TGTGCCAGCAACATGGGACAGGGCCTCAATCAGCCCCAGCATTTT. Protein product: CASNMGQGLNQPQHF.